This section outlines one T cell receptor (beta chain) sequence together with its context. The data stem from a study of blood T cell repertoires in COVID-19. Study as a whole: Spain, Italy and the United States supplied samples that represented acute and convalescent COVID-19. T cells, B-cell-depleted T cells, or PBMCs provided the cDNA or gDNA that served as material.

Original processing methods: Reference gene primers were amplified, and this amplification served to estimate nucleated cell counts. Here immunoSEQ multiplex PCR was the method, and the copy in TCRdb shows in-frame clones only, minus some. The DNA was the basis for D and trimming; V, J and clone size are from that table. The data contain 300,000 to 400,000 clones, around 87% of them singletons. The V end lost 5 bases, the J end lost 4 bases, and 13 bases lay between the germline ends. Per germline, CDR1 SGHTA and CDR2 FQGNSA. The CDR3 has 14 amino acids. The sequenced sample was peripheral blood. The sequence was collected from a woman in her 50s who had recovered from COVID-19. The chain combines TRBV7-2 with TRBJ2-3; D is possibly TRBD1 (6 bases). The CDR3 DNA sequence: TGTGCCAGCAGCCCCGGACAGAGGGCAGATACGCAGTATTTT. Its translation: CASSPGQRADTQYF.